One T cell receptor (beta chain) is described in this entry. The data derive from a study of blood T cell repertoires in COVID-19. Study overall: The study drew acute and convalescent COVID-19 samples from the United States, Italy and Spain.

In the original analysis: How many nucleated cells were present was estimated from reference gene primer amplification. Assay used: immunoSEQ multiplex PCR; TCRdb lists only in-frame clones, some missing. That table supplies the V and J calls and clone size; D and trimming were determined from the DNA. The sample has about 250,000 clones; 87% are singletons. Looked up from germline, CDR1 is SGHVS and CDR2 is FNYEAQ. This CDR3 region has 15 residues. The ends lost 1 base at V and 0 bases at J; junction bases unmatched: 3. Sequencing was carried out using peripheral blood. The rearrangement links TRBV7-6 to TRBJ2-7; 7 positions match TRBD2. The clonotype was recovered from a man aged 18 to 35 with active or convalescent COVID-19. The CDR3 coding sequence is TGTGCCAGCAGCTTAGAAACGGGGGGCTCCTACGAGCAGTACTTC. Protein: CASSLETGGSYEQYF.